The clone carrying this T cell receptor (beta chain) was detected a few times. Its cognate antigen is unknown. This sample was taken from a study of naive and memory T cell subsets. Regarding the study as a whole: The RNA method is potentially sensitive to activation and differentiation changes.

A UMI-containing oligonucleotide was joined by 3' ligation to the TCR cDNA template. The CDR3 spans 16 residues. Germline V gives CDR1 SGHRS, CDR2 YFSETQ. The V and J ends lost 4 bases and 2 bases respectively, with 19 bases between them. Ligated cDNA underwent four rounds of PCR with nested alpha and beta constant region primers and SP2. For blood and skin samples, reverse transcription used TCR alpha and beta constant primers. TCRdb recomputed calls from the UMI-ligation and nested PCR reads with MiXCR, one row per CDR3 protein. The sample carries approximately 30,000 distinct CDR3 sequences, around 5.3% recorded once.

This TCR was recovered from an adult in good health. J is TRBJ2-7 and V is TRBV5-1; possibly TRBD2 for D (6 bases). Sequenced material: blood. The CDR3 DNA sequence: TGCGCCAGCAGCCCCGCCATGGAGGGGCGCCCCTACGAGCAGTACTTC. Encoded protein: CASSPAMEGRPYEQYF.